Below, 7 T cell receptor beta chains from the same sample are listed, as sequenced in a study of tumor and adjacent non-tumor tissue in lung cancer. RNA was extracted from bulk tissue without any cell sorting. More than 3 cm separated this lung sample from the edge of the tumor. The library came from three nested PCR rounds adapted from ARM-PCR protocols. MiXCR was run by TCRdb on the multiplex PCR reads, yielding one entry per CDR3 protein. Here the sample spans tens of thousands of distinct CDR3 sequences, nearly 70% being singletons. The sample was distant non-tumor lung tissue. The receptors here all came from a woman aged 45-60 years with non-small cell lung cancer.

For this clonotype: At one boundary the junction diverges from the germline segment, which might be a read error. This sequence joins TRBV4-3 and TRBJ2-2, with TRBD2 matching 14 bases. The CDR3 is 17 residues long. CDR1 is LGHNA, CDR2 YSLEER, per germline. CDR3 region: CASSQTSGRAETGELFF. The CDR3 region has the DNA TGCGCCAGCAGCCAGACTAGCGGGAGGGCTGAGACCGGAGAGCTGTTTTTT.

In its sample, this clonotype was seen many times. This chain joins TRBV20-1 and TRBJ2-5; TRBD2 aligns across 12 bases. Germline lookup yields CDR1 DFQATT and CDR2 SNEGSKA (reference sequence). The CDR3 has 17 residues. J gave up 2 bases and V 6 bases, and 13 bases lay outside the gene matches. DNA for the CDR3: TGCAGTGCCTATAATTGGCTAGCGGGAGGGAAACAAGAGACCCAGTACTTC. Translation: CSAYNWLAGGKQETQYF.

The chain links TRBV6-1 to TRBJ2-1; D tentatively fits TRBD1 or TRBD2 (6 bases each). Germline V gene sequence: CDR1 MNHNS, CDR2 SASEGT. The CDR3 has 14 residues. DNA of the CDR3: TGTGCTAGGACCCGAGGGGGAGGTTACAATGAGCAGTTCTTC. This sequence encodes CARTRGGGYNEQFF.

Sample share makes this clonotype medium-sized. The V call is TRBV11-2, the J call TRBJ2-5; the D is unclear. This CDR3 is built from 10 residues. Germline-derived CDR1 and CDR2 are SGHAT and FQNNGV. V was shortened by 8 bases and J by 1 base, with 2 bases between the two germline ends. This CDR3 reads CASGQETQYF. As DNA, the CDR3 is TGTGCCAGCGGCCAAGAGACCCAGTACTTC.

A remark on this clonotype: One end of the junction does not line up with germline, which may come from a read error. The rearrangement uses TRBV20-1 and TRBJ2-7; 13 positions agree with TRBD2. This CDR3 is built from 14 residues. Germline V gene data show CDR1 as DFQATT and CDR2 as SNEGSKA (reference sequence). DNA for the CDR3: TGCAATGCTAGACCAGGACTAGCGGGAGACGAGCAGTACTTC. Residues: CNARPGLAGDEQYF.

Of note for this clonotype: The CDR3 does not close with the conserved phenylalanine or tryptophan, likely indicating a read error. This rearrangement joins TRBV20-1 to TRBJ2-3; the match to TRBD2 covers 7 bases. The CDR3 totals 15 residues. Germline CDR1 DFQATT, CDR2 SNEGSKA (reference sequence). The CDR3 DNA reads TGCAGCGCTAGTCAGCGGGGACGAAGCACAGATACGCAGTATCTT. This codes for CSASQRGRSTDTQYL.

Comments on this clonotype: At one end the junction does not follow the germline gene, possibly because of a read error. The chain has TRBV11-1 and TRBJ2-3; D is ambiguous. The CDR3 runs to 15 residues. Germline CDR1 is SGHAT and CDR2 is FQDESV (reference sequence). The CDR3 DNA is TGTGCCAGCAGCTTCTCGATGGGGTCCACAGATACGCATTATTTT. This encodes CASSFSMGSTDTHYF.